The 29 T cell receptor beta chains given below trace back to one sample, sequenced in a study of blood T cell repertoires in COVID-19. Sequencing was performed with immunoSEQ multiplex PCR; in TCRdb, only in-frame clones are kept and a portion is missing. The table includes 60,000 or so clones, around 89% detected once. The sample comprised peripheral blood. The source of these receptors is a woman aged 60-70 years with active COVID-19.

The J gene is TRBJ2-3, the V gene TRBV12-2; the D segment call TRBD2 is taken from the table without a DNA check. TRBV12-2 is a known pseudogene. The CDR3 has 18 residues. This CDR3 reads CASRLGFSGGVSTDTQYF. Written as DNA, the CDR3 is TGTGCAAGTCGCTTAGGTTTTAGCGGGGGGGTTAGCACAGATACGCAGTATTTT.

The count of this clone is one. This chain connects TRBV7-9 to TRBJ2-1, with 7 bases that match TRBD2. V was clipped by 5 bases and J by 3 bases; unmatched bases: 7. Germline V gives CDR1 SEHNR, CDR2 FQNEAQ (reference sequence). CDR3 length equals 15 residues. CDR3: CASSPPSGIYNEQFF. The CDR3, as DNA: TGTGCCAGCAGCCCTCCTAGCGGCATCTACAATGAGCAGTTCTTC.

V usage is TRBV6-1 and J usage is TRBJ1-2; 10 bases agree with TRBD1. V gave up 1 base and J gave up 6 bases; unmatched junction bases: 5. CDR3 size: 15 residues. Looked up from germline, CDR1 is MNHNS and CDR2 is SASEGT. The DNA of the CDR3 is TGTGCCAGCAGTGAAGGGGGGACAGGGGTCGATGGCTACACCTTC. Translated, it gives CASSEGGTGVDGYTF.

The rearrangement joins TRBV5-5 to TRBJ2-5; possibly TRBD2 for D (5 bases). Germline V gene sequence: CDR1 SGHKS, CDR2 YYEKEE (reference sequence). This CDR3 spans 16 amino acids. V lost 5 bases to trimming and J lost 5 bases, with 22 bases between them. This CDR3 reads CASRVGRADSWETQYF. The CDR3 region has the DNA TGTGCCAGCAGGGTAGGGCGGGCGGACTCATGGGAGACCCAGTACTTC.

This sequence joins TRBV5-4 and TRBJ2-5; 8 bases are shared with TRBD1. The CDR3 runs to 15 residues. V shed 0 bases and J 7 bases; nucleotides not matched to a gene: 8. Germline CDR1 SGHNT, CDR2 YYREEE (reference sequence). The CDR3: CASSLATGASATQYF. Here the CDR3 DNA reads TGTGCCAGCAGCTTGGCGACAGGGGCTTCAGCGACCCAGTACTTC. The complete variable domain, with remaining parts taken from reference TRBV5-4 and TRBJ2-5, reads ETGVTQSPTHLIKTRGQQVTLRCSSQSGHNTVSWYQQALGQGPQFIFQYYREEENGRGNFPPRFSGLQFPNYSSELNVNALELDDSALYLCASSLATGASATQYFGPGTRLLVL.

This clone was seen a few times. The J gene is TRBJ2-7, the V gene TRBV5-6, with D hard to call. The CDR3 contains 14 residues. Trimming removed 1 base from V and 0 bases from J, with 8 bases in between. CDR1 and CDR2 from the germline V gene are SGHDT and YYEEEE. The CDR3: CASSLSYNSYEQYF. The CDR3 DNA sequence: TGTGCCAGCAGCTTGTCTTACAACTCCTACGAGCAGTACTTC.

This sequence joins TRBV6-2 or TRBV6-3 and TRBJ2-7; 10 bases match TRBD1. The ends lost 5 bases at V and 3 bases at J; junction bases unmatched: 4. The CDR3 covers 14 residues. Germline CDR1 MNHEY, CDR2 SVGEGT. The CDR3 DNA reads TGTGCCAGCAGTATGACAGGGGGCGGCTACGAGCAGTACTTC. Protein sequence: CASSMTGGGYEQYF.

This clone was seen a few times. This chain joins TRBV19 and TRBJ1-1, with a tentative D call TRBD1 (5 bases). The CDR3 covers 13 residues. Germline loops: CDR1 LNHDA, CDR2 SQIVND (reference sequence). V gave up 6 bases and J gave up 4 bases, with 12 bases separating them. CDR3: CASRHRLGTEAFF. DNA of the CDR3: TGTGCCAGTAGGCACAGGCTCGGCACTGAAGCTTTCTTT.

The rearrangement links TRBV30 to TRBJ1-1; D is perhaps TRBD1 (5 bases). V lost 0 bases and J 5 bases, leaving 10 bases between the germline ends. This CDR3 contains 13 residues. CDR1 is GTSNPN and CDR2 is SVGIG in the germline V gene (reference sequence). This chain's CDR3 is CAWSVQVGTEAFF. The CDR3 DNA reads as TGTGCCTGGAGTGTACAGGTGGGGACTGAAGCTTTCTTT.

This chain links TRBV18 with TRBJ2-7; D is perhaps TRBD1 (6 bases). Germline CDR1 reads KGHSH; CDR2 reads LQKENI. The germline V and J ends were trimmed by 0 bases and 4 bases, with 13 bases remaining between them. This CDR3 is built from 15 residues. CDR3 DNA sequence: TGTGCCAGCTCACCACCCCAGGGGCCAGGGTACGAGCAGTACTTC. Encoded protein: CASSPPQGPGYEQYF.

This chain links TRBV12-5 with TRBJ1-5, with D tentatively TRBD1 (6 bases). Germline V lookup: CDR1 LGHNT, CDR2 FRNRAP. V lost 6 bases to trimming and J lost 7 bases, with 10 bases between them. The CDR3 is 12 residues long. This CDR3 reads CASGGANQPQHF. The CDR3 DNA reads as TGTGCTAGTGGGGGGGCAAACCAGCCCCAGCATTTT.

This sequence joins TRBV7-6 and TRBJ2-3, with 9 bases that match TRBD2. The V gene's germline CDR1 is SGHVS and CDR2 FNYEAQ. V shed 1 base and J 5 bases; nucleotides not matched to a gene: 7. The CDR3 runs to 16 residues. CDR3 in DNA: TGTGCCAGCAGCTTAGGCGGGGGGGCCGGGGGAGATACGCAGTATTTT. This translates into CASSLGGGAGGDTQYF.

V usage is TRBV7-2 and J usage is TRBJ1-5; TRBD1 agrees at 9 bases. This CDR3 has 13 amino acids. Germline assignment: CDR1 SGHTA and CDR2 FQGNSA. J was trimmed by 6 bases and V by 5 bases; bases with no gene match: 2. The CDR3 is CASSETGGQPQHF. In DNA form, the CDR3 reads TGTGCCAGCAGCGAGACAGGGGGTCAGCCCCAGCATTTT.

V usage is TRBV12-3 or TRBV12-4 and J usage is TRBJ2-3, with D unclear. Trimming took 5 bases from V and 6 from J, leaving 12 bases between them. The CDR3 sequence is 13 residues long. In DNA form, the CDR3 reads TGTGCCAGCAGTCCCCGCTTGCGCGATACGCAGTATTTT. Translating gives CASSPRLRDTQYF.

V is TRBV25-1 and J is TRBJ2-7; TRBD2 is a possible D gene (5 bases). Germline V lookup: CDR1 MGHDK, CDR2 SYGVNS. The CDR3 is 15 residues long. V was trimmed by 3 bases and J by 4 bases, leaving 16 bases between them. The CDR3 loop reads CASSDPGLGRYEQYF. CDR3 DNA sequence: TGTGCCAGCAGTGACCCCGGACTCGGGCGGTACGAGCAGTACTTC.

The chain carries TRBV2 and TRBJ2-7; D is ambiguous. The germline gives CDR1 SNHLY, CDR2 FYNNEI. The V and J ends lost 7 bases and 0 bases respectively, with 13 bases between them. The CDR3 spans 14 residues. CDR3 amino acids: CASNSPEFSYEQYF. In DNA, the CDR3 is TGTGCCAGCAACTCCCCGGAGTTCTCCTACGAGCAGTACTTC. The full variable domain, its missing parts supplied by reference TRBV2 and TRBJ2-7, is EPEVTQTPSHQVTQMGQEVILRCVPISNHLYFYWYRQILGQKVEFLVSFYNNEISEKSEIFDDQFSVERPDGSNFTLKIRSTKLEDSAMYFCASNSPEFSYEQYFGPGTRLTVT.

The rearrangement uses TRBV7-2 and TRBJ2-5; 12 bases are shared with TRBD2. CDR3 length: 15 amino acids. The V gene's germline CDR1 is SGHTA and CDR2 FQGNSA. V lost 5 bases, J lost 5 bases, and 6 bases stayed unmatched. CDR3 sequence reads: CASSASGGAVETQYF. The CDR3 DNA follows: TGTGCCAGCAGCGCTAGCGGGGGGGCAGTGGAGACCCAGTACTTC.

This clone was observed a single time. As DNA, the CDR3 is TGTGCCAGCAGCGTAGGGGGACAGGGTGGCTATGGCTACACCTTC. Encoded protein: CASSVGGQGGYGYTF. J is TRBJ1-2 and V is TRBV9; 9 bases are shared with TRBD1. CDR3 size: 15 residues. V lost 0 bases, J lost 4 bases, and 4 bases stayed unmatched. Germline-derived CDR1 and CDR2 are SGDLS and YYNGEE.

J is TRBJ2-5 and V is TRBV7-8; maybe TRBD1 (5 bases). Trimming pared 7 bases from V and 0 bases from J, leaving 12 bases between. Germline assignment: CDR1 SGHVS and CDR2 FQNEAQ. The CDR3 has 14 residues. DNA for the CDR3: TGTGCCAGCACCGAAAGGGGTTACCAAGAGACCCAGTACTTC. This gives the protein CASTERGYQETQYF.

The CDR3 sequence: CASRSRGGGLRDGYTF. The CDR3 region has the DNA TGTGCCAGCAGGTCGCGGGGCGGGGGGCTCAGAGATGGCTACACCTTC. This chain connects TRBV5-8 to TRBJ1-2; a weak D match, TRBD1 (6 bases). The CDR3 has 16 amino acids. Deletions cut 5 bases from V and 6 bases from J, with 23 bases between. Germline V gene data show CDR1 as SGHTS and CDR2 as YDEGEE.

Note on this clone: Other DNA variants within this sample encode the same CDR3. The V and J genes are TRBV5-1 and TRBJ1-3; D ambiguous. The CDR3 is 13 amino acids. V dropped 0 bases and J dropped 4 bases, with 5 bases sitting between them. Germline CDR1 SGHRS, CDR2 YFSETQ. CDR3 in DNA: TGCGCCAGCAGCTTGGACAGAGGAAACACCATATATTTT. Its protein is CASSLDRGNTIYF.

The CDR3 coding sequence is TGCGCCAGCAGCTTCAAGGGACAGGGGGAAAGGGGCTACACCTTC. This gives the protein CASSFKGQGERGYTF. This rearrangement joins TRBV5-1 to TRBJ1-2, with 11 nucleotides matching TRBD1. CDR1 and CDR2 (germline): SGHRS, YFSETQ. J gave up 8 bases and V 2 bases, and 8 bases lay outside the gene matches. This CDR3 is built from 15 residues.

The chain uses TRBV7-6 and TRBJ1-6; 10 bases fit TRBD1. CDR3 length equals 17 residues. The germline V gene encodes CDR1 SGHVS and CDR2 FNYEAQ. The V and J ends lost 3 bases and 0 bases, in that order; junction bases with no gene match: 2. CDR3 in DNA: TGTGCCAGCAGCTTGGGACAGGGGAGCTCCTATAATTCACCCCTCCACTTT. This gives the protein CASSLGQGSSYNSPLHF. Using reference TRBV7-6 and TRBJ1-6 for the parts outside the CDR3, the full variable domain is GAGVSQSPRYKVTKRGQDVALRCDPISGHVSLYWYRQALGQGPEFLTYFNYEAQQDKSGLPNDRFSAERPEGSISTLTIQRTEQRDSAMYRCASSLGQGSSYNSPLHFGNGTRLTVT.

V is TRBV2 and J is TRBJ2-5; D is perhaps TRBD2 (6 bases). V was trimmed by 2 bases and J by 3 bases, leaving 13 bases between them. This CDR3 is 15 amino acids long. CDR1 and CDR2 (germline): SNHLY, FYNNEI. This chain's CDR3 is CASSERLAREETQYF. The CDR3 bases are TGTGCCAGCAGTGAAAGGCTAGCGCGGGAAGAGACCCAGTACTTC.

The chain recombines TRBV3-1 (or the pseudogene TRBV3-2) with TRBJ2-5; TRBD2 matches 10 bases. This CDR3 has 18 residues. Germline V gene lookup returns CDR1 LGHDT and CDR2 YNNKEL (reference sequence). V trimming: 0 bases; J trimming: 0 bases; junction bases outside the gene matches: 7. CDR3 nucleotide sequence: TGTGCCAGCAGCCAAGATCAGCGGGGGGGAACGTACCAAGAGACCCAGTACTTC. Protein: CASSQDQRGGTYQETQYF.

CDR3 residues: CASRDSSYEQYF. The CDR3 coding sequence is TGTGCCAGCCGGGACAGCTCCTACGAGCAGTACTTC. The chain is built from TRBV6-6 and TRBJ2-7, with 7 bases aligning to TRBD1. The V gene's germline CDR1 is MNHNY and CDR2 SVGAGI (reference sequence). The CDR3 has 12 amino acids. With 8 bases clipped from V and 0 bases from J, the junction kept 1 base outside the gene matches.

The V and J genes are TRBV18 and TRBJ1-1; 7 bases are a match to TRBD1. Germline values: CDR1 KGHSH, CDR2 LQKENI. The CDR3 is made up of 12 amino acids. V shed 3 bases and J 7 bases; nucleotides not matched to a gene: 2. CDR3 protein: CASSPGTVEAFF. The CDR3 DNA follows: TGTGCCAGCTCACCGGGGACAGTTGAAGCTTTCTTT.

The V and J genes are TRBV13 and TRBJ1-1, with a tentative D call TRBD1 (5 bases). Deletions cut 5 bases from V and 0 bases from J, with 13 bases between. From germline, CDR1 is PRHDT and CDR2 FYEKMQ (reference sequence). The CDR3 extends over 15 amino acids. The DNA for the CDR3 is TGTGCCAGCAGCGCACAGGTCACGATGAACACTGAAGCTTTCTTT. Translating it yields CASSAQVTMNTEAFF.

CDR3 loop: CATAQQGGSNEQFF. DNA of the CDR3: TGTGCCACCGCCCAACAGGGAGGGAGCAATGAGCAGTTCTTC. The V call is TRBV6-5, the J call TRBJ2-1, with D perhaps TRBD2 (7 bases). V dropped 10 bases and J dropped 6 bases, with 19 bases sitting between them. In germline, CDR1 is MNHEY, CDR2 SVGAGI. The CDR3 loop spans 14 amino acids.